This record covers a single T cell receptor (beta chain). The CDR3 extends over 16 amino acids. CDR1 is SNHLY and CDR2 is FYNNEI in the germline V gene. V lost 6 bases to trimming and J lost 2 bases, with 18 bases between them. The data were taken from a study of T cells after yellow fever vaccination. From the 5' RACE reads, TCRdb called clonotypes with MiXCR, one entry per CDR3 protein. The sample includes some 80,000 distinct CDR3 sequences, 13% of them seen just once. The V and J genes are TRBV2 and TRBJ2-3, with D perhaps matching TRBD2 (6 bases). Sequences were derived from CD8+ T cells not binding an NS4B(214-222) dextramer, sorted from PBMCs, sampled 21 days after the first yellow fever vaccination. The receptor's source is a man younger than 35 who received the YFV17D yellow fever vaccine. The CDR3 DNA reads TGTGCCAGCAGAAAAGGGCCGGGACTTAACACAGATACGCAGTATTTT. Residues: CASRKGPGLNTDTQYF.